One sample yielded the 11 T cell receptor beta chains listed below, sequenced in a study of T cells in Graves' hyperthyroidism and ophthalmopathy. RNA transcripts yielded amplified TCR beta CDR3 regions. Initially, a first-round RT-PCR of the TCR CDR3 employed the HTBI primer set. From the multiplex PCR reads, TCRdb called clonotypes with MiXCR, one entry per CDR3 protein. Here the sample spans around 370,000 distinct CDR3 sequences, under 20% being singletons. What was sequenced was blood. Receptors originate from a man aged 18-30 years with Graves' ophthalmopathy.

V gene TRBV11-2 combines with J gene TRBJ1-3; D is unresolved. CDR1 is SGHAT and CDR2 is FQNNGV in the germline V gene. The CDR3 totals 15 residues. Trimming left V 4 bases short and J 0 bases short, with 10 bases between. This CDR3 is CASSSWTFSGNTIYF. The DNA of the CDR3 is TGTGCCAGCAGCTCCTGGACCTTCTCTGGAAACACCATATATTTT. Using reference TRBV11-2 and TRBJ1-3 for the parts outside the CDR3, the full variable domain is EAGVAQSPRYKIIEKRQSVAFWCNPISGHATLYWYQQILGQGPKLLIQFQNNGVVDDSQLPKDRFSAERLKGVDSTLKIQPAKLEDSAVYLCASSSWTFSGNTIYFGEGSWLTVV.

The V gene is TRBV11-1, the J gene TRBJ2-5; D not resolved. With 8 bases removed from V and 5 bases from J, the gap between germline ends came to 9 bases. In germline, CDR1 is SGHAT, CDR2 FQDESV (reference sequence). The CDR3 runs to 11 residues. The CDR3 region has the DNA TGTGCCAGCGGAGAGGAGGAGACCCAGTACTTC. Protein sequence: CASGEEETQYF.

With regard to this clonotype: This may be a read error, as it is one base from a much larger clone. This sequence joins TRBV24-1 and TRBJ2-3; 8 bases are shared with TRBD2. CDR3 length equals 19 residues. Per germline, CDR1 KGHDR and CDR2 SFDVKD. The CDR3 nucleotides are TGTGCCACCAGTGATCCGGGAGCGGGGGTCTTCCCTAGCATAGATACGCAGTATTTT. It encodes CATSDPGAGVFPSIDTQYF.

Concerning this clonotype itself: The junction departs from the called germline gene at one end, perhaps through a read error. The rearrangement joins TRBV19 to TRBJ1-1; D is perhaps TRBD1 (5 bases). The CDR3 sequence is 14 residues long. Germline V gives CDR1 LNHDA, CDR2 SQIVND (reference sequence). CDR3 residues: CASSIPGQNAEAFF. Written as DNA, the CDR3 is TGTGCCAGTAGTATTCCAGGGCAGAACGCTGAAGCTTTCTTT.

This clonotype has at least ten counts. The chain uses TRBV7-2 and TRBJ2-5; TRBD2 is a possible D gene (6 bases). The CDR3 is 14 residues long. V was cut by 7 bases and J by 0 bases, with 12 bases left in between. Germline V CDR1 and CDR2: SGHTA, FQGNSA. CDR3 region: CASKKGGNQETQYF. CDR3 bases: TGTGCCAGCAAAAAGGGCGGGAACCAAGAGACCCAGTACTTC. The full variable domain, rest sourced from reference TRBV7-2 and TRBJ2-5, is GAGVSQSPSNKVTEKGKDVELRCDPISGHTALYWYRQSLGQGLEFLIYFQGNSAPDKSGLPSDRFSAERTGGSVSTLTIQRTQQEDSAVYLCASKKGGNQETQYFGPGTRLLVL.

As for this clonotype: This sequence may be a read error, since a much larger clone differs from it by one base. This chain connects TRBV5-1 to TRBJ1-4; 8 bases are a match to TRBD1. The V and J ends lost 4 bases and 6 bases, in that order; junction bases with no gene match: 8. Germline loops: CDR1 SGHRS, CDR2 YFSETQ. This CDR3 spans 15 amino acids. CDR3 amino acids: CASSPYDRGDEKLFF. CDR3 DNA sequence: TGCGCCAGCAGCCCCTACGACAGGGGTGATGAAAAACTGTTTTTT.

This clonotype has more than one count but fewer than ten. The rearrangement joins TRBV20-1 to TRBJ1-4; tentative D call: TRBD1 (5 bases). Trimming left V 1 base short and J 6 bases short, with 9 bases between. This CDR3 is built from 13 residues. Germline CDR1 DFQATT, CDR2 SNEGSKA (reference sequence). CDR3 region: CSARGEGYEKLFF. The CDR3 region has the DNA TGCAGTGCTAGAGGGGAGGGGTATGAAAAACTGTTTTTT.

In its sample, this clonotype was seen many times. The rearrangement links TRBV7-9 to TRBJ1-1, with 11 bases matching TRBD1. The CDR3 runs to 16 residues. Trimming removed 5 bases from V and 4 bases from J; junction bases left unmatched: 9. Germline CDR1 is SEHNR and CDR2 is FQNEAQ (reference sequence). CDR3 DNA: TGTGCCAGCAGCCTCGGGACAGGGGGTGGGGGCACTGAAGCTTTCTTT. Translated, it gives CASSLGTGGGGTEAFF.

This clonotype was detected many times. The J gene is TRBJ1-3, the V gene TRBV11-2; D remains unclear. The V gene lost 1 base and the J gene lost 4 bases, with 2 bases spanning the gap. Germline loops: CDR1 SGHAT, CDR2 FQNNGV. The CDR3 contains 12 residues. The CDR3 loop is CASSLAGNTIYF. CDR3 bases: TGTGCCAGCAGCTTAGCGGGAAACACCATATATTTT.

This clonotype was observed at least ten times. The rearrangement joins TRBV7-9 to TRBJ2-1, with 8 positions matching TRBD1. CDR3 size: 14 residues. The junction had 4 bases not matched to a gene; V was cut back by 1 base and J by 8 bases. Germline assignment: CDR1 SEHNR and CDR2 FQNEAQ (reference sequence). The CDR3 DNA reads as TGTGCCAGCAGCTTAGTCGGACAGGGACATGAGCAGTTCTTC. Translating gives CASSLVGQGHEQFF.

This clonotype has only one observation. This may stem from a read error, because a much larger clone lies one nucleotide away. V is TRBV6-5 and J is TRBJ2-7; 7 positions agree with TRBD1. CDR1 is MNHEY and CDR2 is SVGAGI in the germline V gene. This CDR3 has 14 residues. As DNA, the CDR3 is TGTGCCAGCGGTTACCGGGACAGCAACTACGAGCAGTACTTC. Its protein product is CASGYRDSNYEQYF.